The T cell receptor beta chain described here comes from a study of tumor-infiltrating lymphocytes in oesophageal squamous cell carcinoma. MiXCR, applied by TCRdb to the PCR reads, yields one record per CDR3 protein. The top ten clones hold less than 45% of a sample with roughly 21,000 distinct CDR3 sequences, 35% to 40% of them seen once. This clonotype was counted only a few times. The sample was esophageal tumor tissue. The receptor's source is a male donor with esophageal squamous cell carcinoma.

The CDR3 sequence: CASGPTSGGIYEQYF. In DNA form, the CDR3 reads TGCGCCAGCGGCCCAACTAGCGGGGGTATCTACGAGCAGTACTTC. The chain uses TRBV5-1 and TRBJ2-7; 11 nucleotides align to TRBD2. The CDR3 contains 15 residues. V lost 7 bases to trimming and J lost 3 bases; unmatched junction nucleotides: 9. The germline CDR1 and CDR2 sequences are SGHRS and YFSETQ. Based on the CDR3 plus reference TRBV5-1 and TRBJ2-7, the full variable domain is KAGVTQTPRYLIKTRGQQVTLSCSPISGHRSVSWYQQTPGQGLQFLFEYFSETQRNKGNFPGRFSGRQFSNSRSEMNVSTLELGDSALYLCASGPTSGGIYEQYFGPGTRLTVT.